The 10 T cell receptor beta chains presented below share a single source sample, sequenced in a study of identical twins. Each CDR3 protein gets one entry after TCRdb re-called the 5' RACE reads with MiXCR. Here the sample spans about 280,000 distinct CDR3 sequences, roughly 8.6% being singletons. This sample was also put to use in a study of yellow fever vaccine responses in identical twins.

Source material: memory (CD45RO+) T cells sorted from blood. Every receptor here comes from a woman aged 18 to 35 in good health.

The sample holds many counts of this clonotype. The chain is built from TRBV6-5 and TRBJ2-7; 9 bases are shared with TRBD2. With 2 bases clipped from V and 7 bases from J, the junction kept 6 bases outside the gene matches. Germline CDR1 is MNHEY and CDR2 is SVGAGI. This CDR3 comprises 14 residues. The chain's CDR3 is CASSYVAGEREQYF. In DNA, the CDR3 is TGTGCCAGCAGTTACGTAGCGGGAGAGAGGGAGCAGTACTTC.

The chain carries TRBV6-1 and TRBJ2-3; tentative D call: TRBD2 (6 bases). This CDR3 is 16 amino acids long. Germline-derived CDR1 and CDR2 are MNHNS and SASEGT. With 8 bases removed from V and 0 bases from J, the gap between germline ends came to 18 bases. The CDR3 DNA sequence: TGTGCCAGCGCCCAGAGGCCCGGGACTAGCACAGATACGCAGTATTTT. Residues: CASAQRPGTSTDTQYF.

In this sample, this clonotype turned up many times. V gene TRBV5-1 combines with J gene TRBJ2-3; possibly TRBD1 for D (6 bases). The CDR3 consists of 14 residues. CDR1 and CDR2 from the germline V gene are SGHRS and YFSETQ. The ends were cut back, 0 bases at V and 5 bases at J, with 10 bases in the middle. This CDR3 reads CASSLGTGKDTQYF. The CDR3, as DNA: TGCGCCAGCAGCTTGGGAACAGGGAAAGATACGCAGTATTTT.

This clonotype was counted many times. The chain uses TRBV5-1 and TRBJ2-1, with 10 bases aligning to TRBD1. J gave up 9 bases and V 4 bases, and 10 bases lay outside the gene matches. Germline-derived CDR1 and CDR2 are SGHRS and YFSETQ. The CDR3 totals 15 residues. CDR3 coding DNA: TGCGCCAGCAGCCCGAATCCGGGGACAGGGGCTGAGCAGTTCTTC. It encodes CASSPNPGTGAEQFF.

The rearrangement joins TRBV18 to TRBJ2-2; D is possibly TRBD2 (5 bases). The CDR3 length is 15 residues. Trimming shortened V by 3 bases and J by 0 bases, and 8 bases separated the two germline ends. Germline values: CDR1 KGHSH, CDR2 LQKENI. CDR3 nucleotides: TGTGCCAGCTCACCCGACGGGGCGAACACCGGGGAGCTGTTTTTT. Its translation is CASSPDGANTGELFF.

The sample holds a few counts of this clonotype. The chain recombines TRBV7-3 with TRBJ2-5; unclear D gene. Germline CDR1 reads SGHTA; CDR2 reads FQGTGA. The CDR3 consists of 13 residues. Between the trimmed V and J ends, which lost 1 base and 5 bases, there was a span of 8 bases. The DNA of the CDR3 is TGTGCCAGCAGCTTAATTGCTGGGGAGACCCAGTACTTC. Amino acids: CASSLIAGETQYF.

At least ten counts were recorded for this clonotype. This rearrangement joins TRBV3-1 to TRBJ1-4, with D perhaps TRBD1 (5 bases). Germline lookup yields CDR1 LGHDT and CDR2 YNNKEL (reference sequence). V lost 5 bases to trimming and J lost 13 bases, with 23 bases between them. There are 15 residues in the CDR3. This chain's CDR3 is CASSSGGDGGVVLFF. The CDR3, as DNA: TGTGCCAGCAGCTCCGGTGGGGACGGCGGGGTAGTACTGTTTTTT.

This clonotype appeared many times. The genes are TRBV25-1 and TRBJ2-1, with TRBD2 matching 8 bases. The CDR3 covers 16 residues. CDR1 and CDR2 (germline): MGHDK, SYGVNS. The ends lost 1 base at V and 6 bases at J; junction bases unmatched: 8. CDR3 amino acids: CASSEFVRGGRNEQFF. The CDR3 DNA is TGTGCCAGCAGTGAATTTGTACGGGGGGGACGCAATGAGCAGTTCTTC.

The sample holds many counts of this clonotype. This chain joins TRBV5-5 and TRBJ2-2; D ambiguous. The ends were cut back, 7 bases at V and 5 bases at J, with 12 bases in the middle. The V gene's germline CDR1 is SGHKS and CDR2 YYEKEE (reference sequence). The CDR3 consists of 13 residues. DNA for the CDR3: TGTGCCAGCGCAATCGTAAATACCGGGGAGCTGTTTTTT. Amino acid sequence: CASAIVNTGELFF.

In regard to this clonotype: Being one base from a much bigger clone, this may be a read error. The chain has TRBV18 and TRBJ2-1; 13 nucleotides agree with TRBD2. This CDR3 spans 15 amino acids. The junction had 9 bases not matched to a gene; V was cut back by 10 bases and J by 6 bases. Germline V gene sequence: CDR1 KGHSH, CDR2 LQKENI. CDR3 sequence reads: CAISLTSGRANEQFF. CDR3 nucleotides: TGTGCCATCTCCCTTACTAGCGGGAGGGCCAATGAGCAGTTCTTC.